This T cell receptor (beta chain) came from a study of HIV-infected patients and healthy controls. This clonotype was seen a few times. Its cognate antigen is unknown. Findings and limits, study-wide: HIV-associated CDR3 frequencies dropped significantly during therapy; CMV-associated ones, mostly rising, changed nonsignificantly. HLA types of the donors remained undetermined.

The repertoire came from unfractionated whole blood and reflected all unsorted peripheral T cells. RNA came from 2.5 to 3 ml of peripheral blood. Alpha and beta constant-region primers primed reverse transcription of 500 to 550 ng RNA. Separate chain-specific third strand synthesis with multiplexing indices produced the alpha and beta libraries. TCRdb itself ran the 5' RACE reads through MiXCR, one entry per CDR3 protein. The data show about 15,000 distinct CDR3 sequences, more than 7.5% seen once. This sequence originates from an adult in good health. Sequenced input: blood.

CDR3 nucleotide sequence: TGTGCCAGCATAGAGGTAGACGGGGCCAACGTCCTGACTTTC. Encoded protein: CASIEVDGANVLTF. The J gene is TRBJ2-6, the V gene TRBV12-3 or TRBV12-4; D is undetermined. The CDR3 is made up of 14 amino acids. V lost 7 bases and J lost 4, with 11 bases in between.